This T cell receptor beta chain derives from a study of shared clonotypes between healthy human individuals. Ten immunoSEQ deep assay plates held the unsorted PBMC DNA. TCRdb's copy holds only in-frame clones and misses some; the assay was immunoSEQ multiplex PCR. The sample comprises 500,000 to 650,000 clones, roughly 79% of which are singletons, and about 11% rests with the top ten. This CDR3 is 16 amino acids long. From germline, CDR1 is SGHRS and CDR2 YFSETQ. With 4 bases removed from V and 7 bases from J, the gap between germline ends came to 20 bases. Donation came from healthy HIV-negative adults that had no recent acute infections or vaccinations. Each donor was a Caucasian adult residing in Nashville, Tennessee.

The genes are TRBV5-1 and TRBJ1-4, with D tentatively TRBD1 (6 bases). This TCR was sampled from a woman aged 40 to 50 in good health. Some clones in this sample may be carry-over from other donors' samples. Sequencing was performed on PBMCs. CDR3: CASSLTNLQGAEKLFF. The CDR3, as DNA: TGCGCCAGCAGCCTGACGAATTTACAGGGAGCTGAAAAACTGTTTTTT. The full variable domain, completed using reference TRBV5-1 and TRBJ1-4, is KAGVTQTPRYLIKTRGQQVTLSCSPISGHRSVSWYQQTPGQGLQFLFEYFSETQRNKGNFPGRFSGRQFSNSRSEMNVSTLELGDSALYLCASSLTNLQGAEKLFFGSGTQLSVL.